The sequence of this T cell receptor beta chain was determined in a study of TIL therapy for anti-PD-1-resistant metastatic lung cancer. In the study overall: Median tumor PD-L1 proportion score was 5% to 7%. Most patients had lung adenocarcinoma. Study-level findings and limits: This highly selected cohort may not generalize to typical lung cancer patients. The baseline peripheral repertoire was partially replaced by infused TIL clonotypes that later decayed.

The immunoSEQ assay was v3. Measured with immunoSEQ multiplex PCR; TCRdb has only the in-frame clones, and not every one. The data hold 20,000 or so clones, with about three quarters observed a single time. A remark on this clone: Antigen: not known.

The germline CDR1 and CDR2 sequences are MNHEY and SMNVEV (reference sequence). V was pared by 4 bases and J by 9 bases, with 10 bases between. The CDR3 runs to 13 residues. As to time point: pre-treatment sample, taken before nivolumab and TIL therapy. This clonotype was sampled from a person between 30 and 80 years old with non-small cell lung cancer. The sample here was blood, taken at baseline. V gene TRBV27 combines with J gene TRBJ1-6, with D possibly being TRBD1 (5 bases). The chain's CDR3 is CASSYGGGSPLHF. The DNA for the CDR3 is TGTGCCAGCAGTTACGGGGGTGGTTCACCCCTCCACTTT.